This TCR beta chain derives from a study of T cell responses to AZD1222 COVID-19 vaccine. Broader study findings: Clonal diversity was possibly underestimated, and white British individuals and females predominated among donors. The study found Spike-specific TCR breadth and depth rose after two AZD1222 doses. Just 5 to 7 AZD1222 recipients were seropositive at baseline.

Data came from immunoSEQ multiplex PCR; TCRdb stores just in-frame clones and leaves some out. The profile covers about 110,000 clones, with around 90% appearing a single time and 4.5% to 6.5% taken by the ten largest. The CDR3 consists of 15 residues. V trimming: 7 bases; J trimming: 1 base; junction bases outside the gene matches: 5. Germline CDR1 and CDR2: KGHDR and SFDVKD. This clone was seen a few times. What it binds is unknown. The clonotype was recovered from an adult in good health. J is TRBJ1-1 and V is TRBV24-1; 10 nucleotides match TRBD1. This specimen was peripheral blood, taken on day 0 of AZD1222 vaccination. Written as DNA, the CDR3 is TGTGCCACCAGCGGACGGACAGGGGGGAACACTGAAGCTTTCTTT. This sequence encodes CATSGRTGGNTEAFF.